This T cell receptor beta chain came from a study of cytomegalovirus exposure and HLA in healthy donors. Background on the study: Among the approximately 400 donors who were genotyped, about 80% fell in the genetic ancestry cluster that is associated with self-reported Caucasian donors.

Regarding this clone: The target antigen is unknown.

PCR involved 60 Vbeta and 13 Jbeta primers. Only in-frame clones appear in the TCRdb table, and some are missing; sequencing was by immunoSEQ multiplex PCR. The table includes about 180,000 clones, around 78% detected once. Findings of the study overall: Segments of the TCR beta V type were, in most cases, productive about 87% or about 30% of the time in an earlier analysis.

This CDR3 is built from 12 residues. Germline V gives CDR1 SEHNR, CDR2 FQNEAQ (reference sequence). Trimming took 5 bases from V and 10 from J; bases not matched to a gene: 7. This chain links TRBV7-9 with TRBJ1-1; TRBD1 aligns across 7 bases. The sequenced sample consisted of PBMCs. This receptor was taken from a young man in good health and CMV-seronegative. In DNA form, the CDR3 reads TGTGCCAGCAGCCCTGGTCGACAGGGAGCTTTCTTT. Residues: CASSPGRQGAFF.